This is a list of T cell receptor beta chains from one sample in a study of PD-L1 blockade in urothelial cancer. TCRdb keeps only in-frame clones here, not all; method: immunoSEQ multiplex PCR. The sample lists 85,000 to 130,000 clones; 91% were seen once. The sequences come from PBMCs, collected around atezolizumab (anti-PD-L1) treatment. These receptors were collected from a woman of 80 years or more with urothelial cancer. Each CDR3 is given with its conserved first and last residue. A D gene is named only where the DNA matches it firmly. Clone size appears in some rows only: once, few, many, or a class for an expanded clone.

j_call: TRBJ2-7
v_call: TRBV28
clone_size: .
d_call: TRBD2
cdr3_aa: CASRGGSSYEQYF
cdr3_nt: TGTGCCAGCAGGGGCGGGAGCTCCTACGAGCAGTACTTC

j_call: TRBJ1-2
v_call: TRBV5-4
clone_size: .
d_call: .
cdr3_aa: CASSRRTGANYGYTF
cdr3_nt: TGTGCCAGCAGCAGGAGGACGGGAGCTAACTATGGCTACACCTTC

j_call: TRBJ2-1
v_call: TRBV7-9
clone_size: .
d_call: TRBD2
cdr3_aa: CASSLAGGSNEQFF
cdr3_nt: TGTGCCAGCAGCTTAGCGGGAGGGAGCAATGAGCAGTTCTTC

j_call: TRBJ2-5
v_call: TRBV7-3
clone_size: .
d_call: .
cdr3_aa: CASSFRGGPQETQYF
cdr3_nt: TGTGCCAGCAGCTTTAGGGGGGGGCCTCAAGAGACCCAGTACTTC

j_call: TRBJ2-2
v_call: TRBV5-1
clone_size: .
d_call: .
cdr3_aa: CASSLKETGELFF
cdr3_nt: TGCGCCAGCAGCTTGAAAGAGACCGGGGAGCTGTTTTTT

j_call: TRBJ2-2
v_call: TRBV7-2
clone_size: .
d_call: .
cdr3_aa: CASSRGPGNTGELFF
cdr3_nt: TGTGCCAGCAGCCGGGGTCCGGGGAACACCGGGGAGCTGTTTTTT

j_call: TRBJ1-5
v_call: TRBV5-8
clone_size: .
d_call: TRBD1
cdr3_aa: CASSAGTGGYQPQHF
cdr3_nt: TGTGCCAGCAGCGCCGGGACAGGGGGATATCAGCCCCAGCATTTT

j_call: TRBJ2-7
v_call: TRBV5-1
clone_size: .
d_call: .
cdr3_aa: CASSLEGTPYEQYF
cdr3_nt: TGCGCCAGCAGCTTGGAGGGGACACCCTACGAGCAGTACTTC

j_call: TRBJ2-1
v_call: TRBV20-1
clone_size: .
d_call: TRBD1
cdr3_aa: CSAFRDSKQFF
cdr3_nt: TGCAGTGCGTTCCGGGACAGTAAGCAGTTCTTC

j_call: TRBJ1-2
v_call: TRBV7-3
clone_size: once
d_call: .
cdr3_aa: CASSLNTGYGYTF
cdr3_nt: TGTGCCAGCAGTTTAAACACAGGGTATGGCTACACCTTC

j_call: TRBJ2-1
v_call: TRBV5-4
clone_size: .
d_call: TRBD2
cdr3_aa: CASSPGTSGPSYNEQFF
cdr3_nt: TGTGCCAGCAGCCCCGGGACTAGCGGGCCTTCCTACAATGAGCAGTTCTTC

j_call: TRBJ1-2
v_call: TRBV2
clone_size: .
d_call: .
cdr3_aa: CASSRDGQNTGYTF
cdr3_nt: TGTGCCAGCAGTAGGGACGGACAGAATACTGGCTACACCTTC

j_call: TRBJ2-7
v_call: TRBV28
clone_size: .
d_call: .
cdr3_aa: CASSLRRAEQYF
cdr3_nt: TGTGCCAGCAGTTTACGCAGGGCCGAGCAGTACTTC

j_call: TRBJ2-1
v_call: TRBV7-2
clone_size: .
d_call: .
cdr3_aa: CASSHEVGEQFF
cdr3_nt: TGTGCCAGCAGCCACGAGGTGGGTGAGCAGTTCTTC

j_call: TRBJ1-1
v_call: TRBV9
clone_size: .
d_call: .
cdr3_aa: CASSAGQLNTEAFF
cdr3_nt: TGTGCCAGCAGCGCTGGACAGCTGAACACTGAAGCTTTCTTT

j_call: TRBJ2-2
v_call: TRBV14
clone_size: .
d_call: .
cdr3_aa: CASSQGHTGELFF
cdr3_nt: TGTGCCAGCAGCCAGGGGCACACCGGGGAGCTGTTTTTT